Listed below are T cell receptor beta chains from one sample, sequenced in a study of cytomegalovirus exposure and HLA in healthy donors. Assay used: immunoSEQ multiplex PCR; TCRdb lists only in-frame clones, some missing. In the table there are hundreds of thousands of clones, over 70% of which are singletons. Sequencing was done on a sample of PBMCs. The receptors originated from a boy aged 2 to 10 in good health and CMV-seronegative. CDR3s include the opening cysteine and the closing phenylalanine or tryptophan. Fields, in order: D gene, clone size, V gene, CDR3 protein. The D gene is left open where the match is weak. A row's size may be missing; if present it is once, few, many or a size class.

TRBD1 | NA | TRBV2 | CASSTGTGGDQYTEAFF
NA | once | TRBV29-1 | CSVPSDRNYGYTF
TRBD1 | NA | TRBV10-3 | CAIRETPDLTGADTQYF
NA | NA | TRBV7-2 | CASSLTGMNTEAFF
NA | NA | TRBV20-1 | CSLGSYEQYF
NA | NA | TRBV7-2 | CASSLQWRGLGEQYF
NA | NA | TRBV30 | CAWSKGGDTQYF
NA | NA | TRBV9 | CASSVEGRAATEAFF
NA | NA | TRBV7-9 | CASSSLTGNTIYF
NA | NA | TRBV7-3 | CASSSNTGELFF
TRBD1 | NA | TRBV30 | CAWGTGGESYEQYF
NA | NA | TRBV30 | CAWSRGLGGNTIYF
NA | few | TRBV6-1 | CASSVSRRTGELFF
NA | NA | TRBV21-1 | CASSGDPLGQGACTEAFF
TRBD2 | NA | TRBV9 | CASSVYPSGGHSYNEQFF
TRBD1 | NA | TRBV6-6 | CASSLTGSEKLFF
TRBD1 | NA | TRBV30 | CAWSVQTGDNGYTF
TRBD2 | NA | TRBV6-5 | CASSLAGDYYNEQFF
NA | NA | TRBV4-2 | CASGHPGDGNSPLHF
NA | NA | TRBV4-1 | CASSQSVGGVFGQKTQETQYF
TRBD2 | NA | TRBV4-1 | CASSQVAGASTDTQYF